The 3 T cell receptor beta chains below were found in one sample sequenced in a study of cytomegalovirus exposure and HLA in healthy donors. PCR used 60 Vbeta primers and 13 Jbeta primers. Generated by immunoSEQ multiplex PCR, the TCRdb table keeps only in-frame clones and is missing some. Here the sample spans roughly 120,000 clones, 75% to 85% being singletons. Sequencing was done on a sample of PBMCs. The receptors originated from a male donor in good health and CMV-seronegative.

The chain joins TRBV19 to TRBJ1-5, with a possible D match to TRBD1 (5 bases). The CDR3 loop spans 15 amino acids. The V end was cut by 2 bases, the J end by 5 bases, with 13 bases between. Germline CDR1 is LNHDA and CDR2 is SQIVND (reference sequence). The CDR3 bases are TGTGCCAGTAGTATAAGGTACAGGAGGGATCAGCCCCAGCATTTT. Amino acid sequence: CASSIRYRRDQPQHF.

The genes are TRBV7-9 and TRBJ1-5, with TRBD1 as a possible D gene (5 bases). Germline V gene data show CDR1 as SEHNR and CDR2 as FQNEAQ (reference sequence). This CDR3 comprises 15 residues. V was shortened by 1 base and J by 2 bases, with 9 bases between the two germline ends. The CDR3 DNA sequence: TGTGCCAGCAGCTTAGGGGGCAGCGGCAATCAGCCCCAGCATTTT. As protein: CASSLGGSGNQPQHF.

V is TRBV5-1 and J is TRBJ1-6; D is unclear. CDR1 SGHRS and CDR2 YFSETQ come from the germline V gene. The CDR3 totals 16 residues. Trimming took 0 bases from V and 8 from J, leaving 15 bases between them. The CDR3 region is CASSLVSGITDSPLHF. In DNA, the CDR3 is TGCGCCAGCAGCTTGGTGTCAGGTATCACGGATTCACCCCTCCACTTT.